The 20 T cell receptor beta chains presented below share a single source sample, sequenced in a study of blood T cell repertoires in COVID-19. Sequencing was performed with immunoSEQ multiplex PCR; in TCRdb, only in-frame clones are kept and a portion is missing. The sample yields about 280,000 clones, just under 90% seen once. The sequenced sample was peripheral blood. The receptors here all came from a woman younger than 45 with COVID-19, enrolled during active disease.

V is TRBV2 and J is TRBJ1-5; 8 bases agree with TRBD1. The CDR3 spans 12 residues. The V gene's germline CDR1 is SNHLY and CDR2 FYNNEI. V trimming: 9 bases; J trimming: 5 bases; junction bases outside the gene matches: 3. Here the CDR3 reads CASTGGDQPQHF. CDR3 in DNA: TGTGCCAGTACAGGGGGGGATCAGCCCCAGCATTTT.

This chain connects TRBV5-1 to TRBJ1-2; D is unclear. CDR3 length equals 13 residues. Germline CDR1 SGHRS, CDR2 YFSETQ. V dropped 2 bases and J dropped 2 bases, with 7 bases sitting between them. As DNA, the CDR3 is TGCGCCAGCAGCTTCCCCGAGAACTATGGCTACACCTTC. The encoded protein is CASSFPENYGYTF.

The chain uses TRBV5-1 and TRBJ2-7, with D possibly being TRBD1 (5 bases). The CDR3 runs to 13 residues. In germline, CDR1 is SGHRS, CDR2 YFSETQ. Trimming shortened V by 2 bases and J by 4 bases, and 10 bases separated the two germline ends. The CDR3 here is CASSLDSTYEQYF. CDR3 in DNA: TGCGCCAGCAGCTTAGACAGTACATACGAGCAGTACTTC.

This chain's CDR3 is CASSYRGNEQFF. CDR3 coding DNA: TGTGCCAGCAGTTACCGGGGCAATGAGCAGTTCTTC. The J gene is TRBJ2-1, the V gene TRBV6-6, with D maybe TRBD2 (5 bases). The V gene lost 2 bases and the J gene lost 6 bases, with 5 bases spanning the gap. Germline V lookup: CDR1 MNHNY, CDR2 SVGAGI (reference sequence). The CDR3 is 12 residues long.

The chain uses TRBV21-1 and TRBJ1-1. TRBV21-1 constitutes a pseudogene. The CDR3 sequence is 13 residues long. Here the CDR3 reads CASGREGNTEAFF. In nucleotides, the CDR3 is TGTGCCAGCGGACGGGAGGGGAACACTGAAGCTTTCTTT.

The genes are TRBV11-2 and TRBJ1-2; 9 bases are a match to TRBD1. Looked up from germline, CDR1 is SGHAT and CDR2 is FQNNGV. The CDR3 length is 15 residues. The J segment lost 2 bases and the V segment lost 4 bases, leaving 5 bases of the junction unmatched. CDR3 sequence (DNA): TGTGCCAGCAGCTACCCCGGACAGGGGAACTATGGCTACACCTTC. The encoded protein is CASSYPGQGNYGYTF.

The chain has TRBV19 and TRBJ1-1; D ambiguous. Germline CDR1 reads LNHDA; CDR2 reads SQIVND (reference sequence). The germline V and J ends were trimmed by 4 bases and 1 base, with 7 bases remaining between them. The CDR3 runs to 13 residues. CDR3 amino acids: CASSRSKNTEAFF. In nucleotides, the CDR3 is TGTGCCAGTAGTAGGAGTAAGAACACTGAAGCTTTCTTT.

This sequence joins TRBV5-4 and TRBJ1-1; D is unclear. V was shortened by 1 base and J by 2 bases, with 12 bases between the two germline ends. This CDR3 spans 15 amino acids. Looked up from germline, CDR1 is SGHNT and CDR2 is YYREEE (reference sequence). The chain's CDR3 is CASSLTAGENTEAFF. CDR3 nucleotides: TGTGCCAGCAGCTTGACGGCCGGGGAAAACACTGAAGCTTTCTTT. Based on the CDR3 plus reference TRBV5-4 and TRBJ1-1, the full variable domain is ETGVTQSPTHLIKTRGQQVTLRCSSQSGHNTVSWYQQALGQGPQFIFQYYREEENGRGNFPPRFSGLQFPNYSSELNVNALELDDSALYLCASSLTAGENTEAFFGQGTRLTVV.

The CDR3 loop is CASSFSGGGTDTQYF. The CDR3, as DNA: TGTGCCAGCAGTTTCAGCGGGGGGGGCACAGATACGCAGTATTTT. The V gene is TRBV6-6, the J gene TRBJ2-3; TRBD2 matches at 10 bases. V was clipped by 4 bases and J by 1 base; unmatched bases: 2. Germline CDR1 and CDR2: MNHNY and SVGAGI (reference sequence). The CDR3 has 15 amino acids.

The chain combines TRBV7-9 with TRBJ1-2; TRBD1 matches 10 bases. This CDR3 has 14 residues. Germline V gives CDR1 SEHNR, CDR2 FQNEAQ (reference sequence). J lost 8 bases, V lost 5 bases, and 8 bases had no gene match. This chain's CDR3 is CASSTGQGGWGYTF. CDR3 in DNA: TGTGCCAGCAGCACTGGACAGGGGGGATGGGGCTACACCTTC.

The chain links TRBV6-5 to TRBJ1-1, with D uncertain. CDR1 is MNHEY and CDR2 is SVGAGI in the germline V gene. V lost 7 bases and J 0 bases, leaving 9 bases between the germline ends. CDR3 length: 13 amino acids. CDR3 bases: TGTGCCAGCACCCTCCCCTTGAACACTGAAGCTTTCTTT. This encodes CASTLPLNTEAFF.

The gene calls are TRBV6-5 and TRBJ1-2, with a weak D call TRBD1 (6 bases). The germline V gene encodes CDR1 MNHEY and CDR2 SVGAGI. V dropped 6 bases and J dropped 7 bases, with 15 bases sitting between them. The CDR3 spans 13 residues. DNA for the CDR3: TGTGCCAGCAGGCAACAGGGTTACTCTGGCTACACCTTC. Protein product: CASRQQGYSGYTF.

This clone has more than one count but fewer than ten. The chain joins TRBV2 to TRBJ1-1; D may be TRBD1 (5 bases). V was cut by 6 bases and J by 0 bases, with 11 bases left in between. Germline values: CDR1 SNHLY, CDR2 FYNNEI. The CDR3 extends over 14 amino acids. CDR3 amino acids: CASRGGLVNTEAFF. Written as DNA, the CDR3 is TGTGCCAGCAGGGGGGGTCTAGTGAACACTGAAGCTTTCTTT.

The chain carries TRBV25-1 and TRBJ2-7; a weak D match, TRBD1 (6 bases). The CDR3 spans 14 residues. The ends were cut back, 6 bases at V and 3 bases at J, with 15 bases in the middle. Germline CDR1 MGHDK, CDR2 SYGVNS. The CDR3 region is CASSSTGLYYEQYF. As DNA, the CDR3 is TGTGCCAGCAGCTCGACAGGATTATACTACGAGCAGTACTTC.

J is TRBJ2-1 and V is TRBV6-5; tentatively, D is TRBD1 (6 bases). The CDR3 spans 14 residues. V was cut by 7 bases and J by 6 bases, with 16 bases left in between. Germline V CDR1 and CDR2: MNHEY, SVGAGI. CDR3 nucleotides: TGTGCCAGCATTAACGGACAGTTTGCCAATGAGCAGTTCTTC. Translated: CASINGQFANEQFF.

The V gene is TRBV4-1, the J gene TRBJ1-6; TRBD1 matches at 9 bases. The germline V gene has CDR1 MGHRA and CDR2 YSYEKL. V shed 3 bases, J shed 2 bases, and the junction held 5 bases outside the gene matches. The CDR3 is 17 residues long. CDR3 DNA: TGCGCCAGCAGCCACCCGACAGGGGGGCCCTATAATTCACCCCTCCACTTT. It encodes CASSHPTGGPYNSPLHF.

J is TRBJ1-1 and V is TRBV6-5; weak D call: TRBD1 (5 bases). CDR1 and CDR2 (germline): MNHEY, SVGAGI. The CDR3 is 13 amino acids. Between the trimmed V and J ends, which lost 8 bases and 0 bases, there was a span of 10 bases. The CDR3 spells CASGGTLNTEAFF. CDR3 DNA sequence: TGTGCCAGCGGCGGGACCCTGAACACTGAAGCTTTCTTT.

This chain joins TRBV4-2 and TRBJ1-2; TRBD1 might be the D (5 bases). Germline-derived CDR1 and CDR2 are LGHNA and YNFKEQ. V gave up 0 bases and J gave up 6 bases, with 29 bases separating them. The CDR3 loop spans 20 amino acids. The chain's CDR3 is CASSQELAGQRTAVIDGYTF. DNA for the CDR3: TGTGCCAGCAGCCAAGAGTTGGCAGGGCAGAGAACGGCGGTAATCGATGGCTACACCTTC.

This chain joins TRBV7-9 and TRBJ1-1; D unclear. V was trimmed by 6 bases and J by 3 bases, leaving 14 bases between them. Per germline, CDR1 SEHNR and CDR2 FQNEAQ (reference sequence). The CDR3 spans 14 residues. The CDR3 coding sequence is TGTGCCAGCAGAGCCCCTCGGGAGGACACTGAAGCTTTCTTT. Its translation: CASRAPREDTEAFF.

The rearrangement links TRBV5-1 to TRBJ2-2; a possible D gene is TRBD1 (5 bases). Looked up from germline, CDR1 is SGHRS and CDR2 is YFSETQ. Deletions cut 4 bases from V and 5 bases from J, with 15 bases between. The CDR3 sequence is 15 residues long. The CDR3: CASSQGAGRTGELFF. The CDR3 nucleotides are TGCGCCAGCAGCCAAGGGGCAGGGCGGACCGGGGAGCTGTTTTTT.